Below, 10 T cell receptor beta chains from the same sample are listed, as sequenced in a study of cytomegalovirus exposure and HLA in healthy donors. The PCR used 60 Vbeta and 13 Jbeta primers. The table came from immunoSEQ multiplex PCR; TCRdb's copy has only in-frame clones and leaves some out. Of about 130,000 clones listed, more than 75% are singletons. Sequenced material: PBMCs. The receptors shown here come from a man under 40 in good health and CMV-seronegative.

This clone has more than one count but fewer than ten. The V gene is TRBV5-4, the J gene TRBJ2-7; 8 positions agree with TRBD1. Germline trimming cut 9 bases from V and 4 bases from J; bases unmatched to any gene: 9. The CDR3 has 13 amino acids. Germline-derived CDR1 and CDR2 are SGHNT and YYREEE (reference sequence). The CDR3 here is CATHRGEMYEQYF. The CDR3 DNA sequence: TGTGCCACCCACAGGGGGGAGATGTACGAGCAGTACTTC.

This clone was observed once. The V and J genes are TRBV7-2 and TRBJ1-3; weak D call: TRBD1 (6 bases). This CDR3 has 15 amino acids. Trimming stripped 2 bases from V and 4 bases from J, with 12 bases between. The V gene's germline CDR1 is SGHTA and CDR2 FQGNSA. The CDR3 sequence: CASSLSAGAGNTIYF. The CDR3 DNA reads TGTGCCAGCAGCTTATCGGCAGGGGCCGGAAACACCATATATTTT.

The CDR3 DNA follows: TGTGCCAGCAGGACAGGGGGCGTTTACGAGCAGTACTTC. It codes for CASRTGGVYEQYF. V gene TRBV2 combines with J gene TRBJ2-7; 10 nucleotides line up with TRBD1. This CDR3 has 13 amino acids. CDR1 is SNHLY, CDR2 FYNNEI, per germline. Trimming removed 6 bases from V and 4 bases from J; junction bases left unmatched: 3.

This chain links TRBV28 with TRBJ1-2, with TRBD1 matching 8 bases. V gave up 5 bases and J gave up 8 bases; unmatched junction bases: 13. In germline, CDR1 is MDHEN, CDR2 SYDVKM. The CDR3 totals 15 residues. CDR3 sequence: CASSPHRAGGSGYTF. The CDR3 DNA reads TGTGCCAGCAGTCCCCATCGAGCAGGGGGCAGCGGCTACACCTTC.

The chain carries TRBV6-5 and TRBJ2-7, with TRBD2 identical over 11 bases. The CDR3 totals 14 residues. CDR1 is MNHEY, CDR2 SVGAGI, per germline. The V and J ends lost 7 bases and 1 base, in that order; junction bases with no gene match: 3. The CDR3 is CASTSSGGSYEQYF. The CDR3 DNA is TGTGCCAGCACCTCTAGCGGGGGGTCCTACGAGCAGTACTTC.

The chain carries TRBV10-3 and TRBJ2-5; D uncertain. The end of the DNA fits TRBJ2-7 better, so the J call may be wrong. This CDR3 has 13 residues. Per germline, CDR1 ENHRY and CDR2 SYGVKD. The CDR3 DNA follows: TGTGCCATCAGTGACCCGAGCCCCTACGAGCAGTACTTC. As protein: CAISDPSPYEQYF.

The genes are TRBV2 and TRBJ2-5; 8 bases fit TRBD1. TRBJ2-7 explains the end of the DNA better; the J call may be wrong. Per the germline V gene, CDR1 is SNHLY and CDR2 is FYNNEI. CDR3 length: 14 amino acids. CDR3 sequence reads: CASMRTGRSSEQYF. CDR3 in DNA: TGTGCCAGCATGCGGACAGGGAGGTCTTCCGAGCAGTACTTC.

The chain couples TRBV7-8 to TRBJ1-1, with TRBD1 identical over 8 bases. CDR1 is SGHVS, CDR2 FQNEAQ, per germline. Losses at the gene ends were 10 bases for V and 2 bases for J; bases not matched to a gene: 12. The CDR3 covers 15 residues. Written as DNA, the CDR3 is TGTGCCATCGCCCGGGACAGGTGGAAAAACACTGAAGCTTTCTTT. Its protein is CAIARDRWKNTEAFF.

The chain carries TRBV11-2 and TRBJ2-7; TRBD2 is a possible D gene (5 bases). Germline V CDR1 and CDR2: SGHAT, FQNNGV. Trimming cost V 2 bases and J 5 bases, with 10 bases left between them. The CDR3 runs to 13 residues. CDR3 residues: CASSLSSGNEQYF. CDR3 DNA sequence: TGTGCCAGCAGCTTAAGTTCCGGGAACGAGCAGTACTTC.

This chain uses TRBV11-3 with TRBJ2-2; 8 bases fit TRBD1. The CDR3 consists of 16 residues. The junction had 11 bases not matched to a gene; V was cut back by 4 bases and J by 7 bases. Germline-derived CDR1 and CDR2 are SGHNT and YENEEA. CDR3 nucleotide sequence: TGTGCCAGCAGCTCGGACAGGGAGGCGTTTGGCGGGGAGCTGTTTTTT. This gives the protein CASSSDREAFGGELFF.